The rows below give T cell receptor beta chains drawn from one sample of a study of blood T cell repertoires in COVID-19. Clones were sequenced by immunoSEQ multiplex PCR, and TCRdb holds only the in-frame ones, with some missing. In the table there are around 230,000 clones, 80% to 90% of which are singletons. The sample comprised PBMCs or T cells enriched from blood (not recorded which). The receptors stem from a woman aged 40 to 49 with acute COVID-19. Each CDR3 is given with its conserved first and last residue. Each record gives: J gene, V gene, CDR3 protein.

TRBJ1-1	TRBV7-8	CASSFEGATEAFF
TRBJ1-2	TRBV7-2	CASSQNHRAGSSGYTF
TRBJ1-5	TRBV6-5	CASRAGFGNQPQHF
TRBJ2-7	TRBV5-1	CASSQTDTGTYEQYF
TRBJ2-5	TRBV5-1	CASSLRSGGPPETQYF
TRBJ2-3	TRBV7-9	CASSFMTGLAGLTDTQYF
TRBJ1-2	TRBV14	CASSQYAKGDDYGYTF
TRBJ1-6	TRBV19	CASKRDLQNSPLHF
TRBJ1-2	TRBV4-1	CASSQEGNRGPGYTF
TRBJ1-2	TRBV13	CASSSSSIRRRTGGDYGYTF
TRBJ2-1	TRBV19	CASSIAGGDYNEQFF
TRBJ2-2	TRBV3-1/TRBV3-2	CASSPRDRGYTGELFF
TRBJ1-2	TRBV27	CASGRRPDYGYTF
TRBJ1-1	TRBV11-2	CASSSLRGRRNTEAFF
TRBJ1-1	TRBV3-1/TRBV3-2	CASSQPTGGSITEAFF
TRBJ2-2	TRBV30	CAWSVGRVAAGELFF
TRBJ1-5	TRBV7-8	CASSLAGGRQPQHF
TRBJ1-6	TRBV3-1/TRBV3-2	CASSQTGTGPYSPLHF
TRBJ2-1	TRBV7-8	CASSLAGYYNEQFF
TRBJ1-2	TRBV2	CASCSPPVRGYTF
TRBJ2-7	TRBV27	CASRGGGGRYEQYF
TRBJ1-2	TRBV4-1	CASSQGDRDWYGYTF
TRBJ1-2	TRBV25-1	CASRGSDREYGRGGYTF
TRBJ1-1	TRBV1	CTSSQDLYATEAFF
TRBJ1-2	TRBV29-1	CSVEDKGAYTF
TRBJ1-2	TRBV5-4	CASSFGQGTDGYTF
TRBJ2-5	TRBV4-2	CASSQDGPGETQYF
TRBJ1-1	TRBV6-5	CASRSDTKNTEAFF
TRBJ1-6	TRBV6-6	CASKNRIPEDSPLHF
TRBJ2-3	TRBV5-1	CASSLGGSGDHFTDTQYF
TRBJ1-1	TRBV27	CASRLTQGGNTEAFF
TRBJ1-1	TRBV3-1/TRBV3-2	CASSQQDRMAEAFF
TRBJ1-2	TRBV2	CASSENRGRSYGYTF
TRBJ1-3	TRBV27	CASSLYYSGNTIYF